This T cell receptor (beta chain) was recovered during a study of blood T cell repertoires in COVID-19. CDR3 length: 13 amino acids. V trimming: 2 bases; J trimming: 4 bases; junction bases outside the gene matches: 2. Germline V CDR1 and CDR2: MNHEY, SVGAGI. As processed by the authors: Quantification of nucleated cells was approximated via reference gene primer amplification. The data were produced by immunoSEQ multiplex PCR, yet TCRdb's version contains in-frame clones alone and is incomplete. The V and J calls and the clone size are those of that table, but D and trimming were determined from the DNA. The top ten clones hold around 9.6% of a sample with around 66,000 clones, about 80% of them seen once.

The V and J genes are TRBV6-5 and TRBJ2-7; 7 bases fit TRBD1. The sequence came from a human donor in a cohort sampled during active COVID-19. Sequencing was carried out using peripheral blood. The CDR3 reads CASSYRTGYEQYF. The DNA of the CDR3 is TGTGCCAGCAGTTACCGGACAGGATACGAGCAGTACTTC.